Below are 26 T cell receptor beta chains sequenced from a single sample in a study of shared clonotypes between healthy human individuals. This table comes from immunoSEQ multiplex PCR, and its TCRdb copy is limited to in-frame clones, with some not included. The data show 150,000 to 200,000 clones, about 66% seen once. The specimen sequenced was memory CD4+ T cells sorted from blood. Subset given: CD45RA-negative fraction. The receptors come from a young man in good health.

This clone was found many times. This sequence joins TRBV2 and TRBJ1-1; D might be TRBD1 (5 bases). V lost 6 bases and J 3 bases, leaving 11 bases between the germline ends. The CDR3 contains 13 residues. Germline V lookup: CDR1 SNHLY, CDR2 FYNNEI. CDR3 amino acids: CASRVRADTEAFF. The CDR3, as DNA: TGTGCCAGCAGGGTCAGGGCGGACACTGAAGCTTTCTTT. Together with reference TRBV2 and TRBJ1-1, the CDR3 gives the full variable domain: EPEVTQTPSHQVTQMGQEVILRCVPISNHLYFYWYRQILGQKVEFLVSFYNNEISEKSEIFDDQFSVERPDGSNFTLKIRSTKLEDSAMYFCASRVRADTEAFFGQGTRLTVV.

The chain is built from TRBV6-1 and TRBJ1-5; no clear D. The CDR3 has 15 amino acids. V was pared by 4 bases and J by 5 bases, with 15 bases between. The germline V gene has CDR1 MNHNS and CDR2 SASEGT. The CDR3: CASSGVNQVDQPQHF. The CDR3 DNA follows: TGTGCCAGCAGTGGGGTCAACCAGGTTGATCAGCCCCAGCATTTT.

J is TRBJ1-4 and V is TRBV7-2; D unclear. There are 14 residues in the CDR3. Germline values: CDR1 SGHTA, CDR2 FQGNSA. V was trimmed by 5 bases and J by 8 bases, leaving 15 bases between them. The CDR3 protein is CASSRASGGEKLFF. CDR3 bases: TGTGCCAGCAGCCGGGCCTCCGGTGGGGAAAAACTGTTTTTT.

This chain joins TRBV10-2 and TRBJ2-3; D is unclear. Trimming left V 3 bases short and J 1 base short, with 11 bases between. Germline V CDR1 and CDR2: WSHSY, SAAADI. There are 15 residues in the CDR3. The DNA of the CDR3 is TGCGCCAGCAGTGAAGGCGGCTTTGGCACAGATACGCAGTATTTT. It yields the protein CASSEGGFGTDTQYF.

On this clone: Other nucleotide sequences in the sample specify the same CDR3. CDR3: CASSLAGTEAFF. The CDR3 DNA follows: TGTGCCAGCAGCTTAGCAGGGACTGAAGCTTTCTTT. The rearrangement links TRBV11-2 to TRBJ1-1, with D maybe TRBD1 (5 bases). Germline V gives CDR1 SGHAT, CDR2 FQNNGV. V was cut by 1 base and J by 5 bases, with 5 bases left in between. The CDR3 contains 12 residues.

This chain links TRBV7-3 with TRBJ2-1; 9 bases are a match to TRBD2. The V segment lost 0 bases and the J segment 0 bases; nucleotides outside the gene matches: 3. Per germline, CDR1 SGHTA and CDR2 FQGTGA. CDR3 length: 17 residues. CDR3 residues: CASSLTGGRASYNEQFF. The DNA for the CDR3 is TGTGCCAGCAGCTTAACTGGCGGGAGGGCCTCCTACAATGAGCAGTTCTTC.

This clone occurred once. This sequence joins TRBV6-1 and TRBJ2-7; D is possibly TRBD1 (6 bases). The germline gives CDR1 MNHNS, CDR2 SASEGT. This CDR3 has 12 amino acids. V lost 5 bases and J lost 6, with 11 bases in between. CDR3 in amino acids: CASSPWDTEQYF. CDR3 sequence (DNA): TGTGCCAGCAGTCCCTGGGACACCGAGCAGTACTTC.

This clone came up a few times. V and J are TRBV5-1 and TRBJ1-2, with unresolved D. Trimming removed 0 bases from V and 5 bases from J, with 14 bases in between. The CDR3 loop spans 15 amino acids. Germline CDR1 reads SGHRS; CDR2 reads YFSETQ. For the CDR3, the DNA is TGCGCCAGCAGCTTGGTTTCAGGCCTGGGGTATGGCTACACCTTC. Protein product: CASSLVSGLGYGYTF.

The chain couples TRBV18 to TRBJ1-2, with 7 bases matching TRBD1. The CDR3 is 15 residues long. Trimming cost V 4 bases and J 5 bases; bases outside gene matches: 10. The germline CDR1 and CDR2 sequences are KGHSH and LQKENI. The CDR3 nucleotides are TGTGCCAGCTCACAAAACCGGGACAGTGCTTATGGCTACACCTTC. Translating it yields CASSQNRDSAYGYTF.

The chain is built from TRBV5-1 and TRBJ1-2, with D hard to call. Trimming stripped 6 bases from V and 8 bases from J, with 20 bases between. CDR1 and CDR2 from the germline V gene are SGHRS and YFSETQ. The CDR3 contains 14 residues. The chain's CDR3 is CASTVSSANVGYTF. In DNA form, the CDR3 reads TGCGCCAGCACTGTCTCTTCCGCCAATGTCGGCTACACCTTC.

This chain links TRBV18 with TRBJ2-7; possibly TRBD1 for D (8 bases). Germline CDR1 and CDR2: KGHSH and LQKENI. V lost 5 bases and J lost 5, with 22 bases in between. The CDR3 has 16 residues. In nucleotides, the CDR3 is TGTGCCAGCTCATCACGGACAGGGAGCGGGAACCACGAGCAGTACTTC. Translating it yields CASSSRTGSGNHEQYF.

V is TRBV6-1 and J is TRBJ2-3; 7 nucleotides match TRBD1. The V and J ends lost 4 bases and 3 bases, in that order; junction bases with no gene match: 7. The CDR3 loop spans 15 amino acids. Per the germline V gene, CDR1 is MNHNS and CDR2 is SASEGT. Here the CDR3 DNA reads TGTGCCAGCAGTGCTCGACAGGGAAGGACAGATACGCAGTATTTT. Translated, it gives CASSARQGRTDTQYF.

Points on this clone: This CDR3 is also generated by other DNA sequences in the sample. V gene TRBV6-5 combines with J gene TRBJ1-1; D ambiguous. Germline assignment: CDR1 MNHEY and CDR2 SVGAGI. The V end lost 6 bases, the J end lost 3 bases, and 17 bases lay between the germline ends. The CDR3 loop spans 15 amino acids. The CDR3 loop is CASRGTQSWDTEAFF. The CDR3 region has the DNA TGTGCCAGCAGGGGAACTCAATCTTGGGACACTGAAGCTTTCTTT.

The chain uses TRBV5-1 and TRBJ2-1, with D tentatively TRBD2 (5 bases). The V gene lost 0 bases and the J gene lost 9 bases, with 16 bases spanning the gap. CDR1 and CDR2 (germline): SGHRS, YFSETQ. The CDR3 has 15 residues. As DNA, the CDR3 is TGCGCCAGCAGCTTGGATGGCGGGCCGGGATTTGAGCAGTTCTTC. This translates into CASSLDGGPGFEQFF.

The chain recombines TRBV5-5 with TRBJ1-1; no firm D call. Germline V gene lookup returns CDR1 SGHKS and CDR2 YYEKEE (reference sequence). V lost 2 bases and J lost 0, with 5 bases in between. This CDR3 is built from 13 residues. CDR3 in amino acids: CASSFPLNTEAFF. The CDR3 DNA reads TGTGCCAGCAGCTTCCCGTTGAACACTGAAGCTTTCTTT.

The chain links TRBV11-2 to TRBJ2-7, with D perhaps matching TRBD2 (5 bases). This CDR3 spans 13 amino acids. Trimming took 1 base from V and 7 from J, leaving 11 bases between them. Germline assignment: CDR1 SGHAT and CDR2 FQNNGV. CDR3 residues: CASSLGTAWEQYF. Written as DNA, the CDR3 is TGTGCCAGCAGCTTAGGGACTGCGTGGGAGCAGTACTTC.

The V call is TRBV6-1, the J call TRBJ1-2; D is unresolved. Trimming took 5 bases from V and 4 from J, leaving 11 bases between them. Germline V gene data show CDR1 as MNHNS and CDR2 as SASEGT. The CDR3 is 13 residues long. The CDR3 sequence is CASSLGFGYGYTF. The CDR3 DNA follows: TGTGCCAGCAGTTTAGGGTTTGGCTATGGCTACACCTTC.

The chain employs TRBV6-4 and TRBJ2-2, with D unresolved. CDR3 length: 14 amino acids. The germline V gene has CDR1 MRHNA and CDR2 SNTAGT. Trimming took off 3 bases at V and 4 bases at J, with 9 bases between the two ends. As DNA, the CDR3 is TGTGCCAGCAGTGATAAAGGGCCCACCGGGGAGCTGTTTTTT. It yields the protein CASSDKGPTGELFF.

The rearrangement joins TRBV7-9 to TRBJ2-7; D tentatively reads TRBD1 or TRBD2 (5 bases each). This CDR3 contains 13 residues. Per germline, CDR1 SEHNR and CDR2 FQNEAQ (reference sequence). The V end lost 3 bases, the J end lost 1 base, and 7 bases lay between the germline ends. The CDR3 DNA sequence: TGTGCCAGCAGCTTCGGGGCATCCTACGAGCAGTACTTC. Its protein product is CASSFGASYEQYF.

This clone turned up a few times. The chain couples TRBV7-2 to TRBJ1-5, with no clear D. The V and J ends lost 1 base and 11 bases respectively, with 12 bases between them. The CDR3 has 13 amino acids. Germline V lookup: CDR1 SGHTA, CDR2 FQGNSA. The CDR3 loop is CASSLGGSGAQHF. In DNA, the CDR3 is TGTGCCAGCAGCTTAGGCGGTAGCGGCGCCCAGCATTTT. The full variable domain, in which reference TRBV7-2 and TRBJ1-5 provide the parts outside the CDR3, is GAGVSQSPSNKVTEKGKDVELRCDPISGHTALYWYRQSLGQGLEFLIYFQGNSAPDKSGLPSDRFSAERTGGSVSTLTIQRTQQEDSAVYLCASSLGGSGAQHFGDGTRLSIL.

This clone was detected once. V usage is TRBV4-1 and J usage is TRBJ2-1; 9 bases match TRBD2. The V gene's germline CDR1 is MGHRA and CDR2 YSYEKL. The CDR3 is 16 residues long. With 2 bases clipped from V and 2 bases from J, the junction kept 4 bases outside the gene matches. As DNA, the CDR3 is TGCGCCAGCAGCCAAATAGCGGGAGTGGCCTACAATGAGCAGTTCTTC. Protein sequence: CASSQIAGVAYNEQFF.

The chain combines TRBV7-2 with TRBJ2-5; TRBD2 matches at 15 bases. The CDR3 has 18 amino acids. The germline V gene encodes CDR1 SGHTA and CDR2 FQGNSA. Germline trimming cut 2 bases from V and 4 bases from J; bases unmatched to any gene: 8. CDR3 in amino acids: CASSLRGLGLAGGETQYF. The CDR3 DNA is TGTGCCAGCAGCTTAAGGGGGTTGGGACTAGCGGGAGGAGAGACCCAGTACTTC.

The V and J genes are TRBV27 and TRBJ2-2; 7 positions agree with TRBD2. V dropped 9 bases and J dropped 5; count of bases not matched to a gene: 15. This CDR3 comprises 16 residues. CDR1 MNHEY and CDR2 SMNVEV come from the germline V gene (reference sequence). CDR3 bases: TGTGCCAGTGGATTTGCGGGAGTACACGGGACCGGGGAGCTGTTTTTT. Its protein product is CASGFAGVHGTGELFF.

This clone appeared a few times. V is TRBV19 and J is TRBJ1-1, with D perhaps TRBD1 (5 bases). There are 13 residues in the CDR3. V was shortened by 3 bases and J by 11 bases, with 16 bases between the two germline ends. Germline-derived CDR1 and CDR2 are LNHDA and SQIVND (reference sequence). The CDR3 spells CASSIGHGLSAFF. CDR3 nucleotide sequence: TGTGCCAGTAGTATCGGACATGGGCTCTCGGCTTTCTTT.

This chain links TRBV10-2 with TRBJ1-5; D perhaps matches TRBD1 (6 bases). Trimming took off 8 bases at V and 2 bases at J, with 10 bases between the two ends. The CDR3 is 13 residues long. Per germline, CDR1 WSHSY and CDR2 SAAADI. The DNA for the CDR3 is TGCGCCAGCTGGGGGGCGGGCAATCAGCCCCAGCATTTT. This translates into CASWGAGNQPQHF.

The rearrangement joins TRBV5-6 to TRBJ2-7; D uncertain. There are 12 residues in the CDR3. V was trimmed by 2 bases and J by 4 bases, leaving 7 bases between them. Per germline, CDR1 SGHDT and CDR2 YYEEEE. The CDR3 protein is CASSFQTYEQYF. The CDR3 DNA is TGTGCCAGCAGCTTCCAGACTTACGAGCAGTACTTC.